The rows below give T cell receptor beta chains drawn from one sample of a study of T cell responses to AZD1222 COVID-19 vaccine. This table comes from immunoSEQ multiplex PCR, and its TCRdb copy is limited to in-frame clones, with some not included. Of 130,000 or so clones listed, about 90% are singletons. This sample comprised peripheral blood, obtained 28 days after the second AZD1222 dose. The origin of the receptors is an adult who received the AZD1222 COVID-19 vaccine. CDR3s include the opening cysteine and the closing phenylalanine or tryptophan. The D gene is left open where the match is weak. Not every row has a clone size; where given, it reads once, few, many or a size class.

clone size: once
CDR3 length: 15
D gene: TRBD1
V gene: TRBV9
J gene: TRBJ1-1
CDR3 DNA: TGTGCCAGCAGTGGAAGAGGGACAGGGAACACTGAAGCTTTCTTT
CDR3 protein: CASSGRGTGNTEAFF

clone size: NA
CDR3 length: 14
D gene: NA
V gene: TRBV12-5
J gene: TRBJ1-2
CDR3 DNA: TGTGCTAGTGGTAACGAGCCCCACAAGTATGGCTACACCTTC
CDR3 protein: CASGNEPHKYGYTF

clone size: NA
CDR3 length: 17
D gene: TRBD2
V gene: TRBV3-1/TRBV3-2
J gene: TRBJ2-3
CDR3 DNA: TGTGCCAGCAGCCAAGGATGGGGCGGGGGGGCCCCAGATACGCAGTATTTT
CDR3 protein: CASSQGWGGGAPDTQYF

clone size: NA
CDR3 length: 14
D gene: NA
V gene: TRBV3-1/TRBV3-2
J gene: TRBJ1-4
CDR3 DNA: TGTGCCAGCAGCCAGTGGGGGAAAGGTGAAAAACTGTTTTTT
CDR3 protein: CASSQWGKGEKLFF

clone size: NA
CDR3 length: 15
D gene: NA
V gene: TRBV19
J gene: TRBJ1-1
CDR3 DNA: TGTGCCAGCAGCCCCTTGCAAGAGGGGAACACTGAAGCTTTCTTT
CDR3 protein: CASSPLQEGNTEAFF

clone size: NA
CDR3 length: 17
D gene: NA
V gene: TRBV4-1
J gene: TRBJ1-1
CDR3 DNA: TGCGCCAGCAGCCAAGAGACAGGCGGCGGGTGGAACACTGAAGCTTTCTTT
CDR3 protein: CASSQETGGGWNTEAFF

clone size: NA
CDR3 length: 12
D gene: NA
V gene: TRBV12-3/TRBV12-4
J gene: TRBJ2-1
CDR3 DNA: TGTGCCAGCAGTTTAGGTCCGTTCGAGCAGTTCTTC
CDR3 protein: CASSLGPFEQFF

clone size: once
CDR3 length: 18
D gene: NA
V gene: TRBV7-2
J gene: TRBJ1-6
CDR3 DNA: TGTGCCAGCAGCTCAGCCGACGTAGGAGCGGGTAATAATTCACCCCTCCACTTT
CDR3 protein: CASSSADVGAGNNSPLHF

clone size: once
CDR3 length: 15
D gene: TRBD1
V gene: TRBV5-8
J gene: TRBJ2-1
CDR3 DNA: TGTGCCAGCAGCTCCCGGACAGGTCGGGACGATGAGCAGTTCTTC
CDR3 protein: CASSSRTGRDDEQFF

clone size: NA
CDR3 length: 12
D gene: NA
V gene: TRBV5-1
J gene: TRBJ1-4
CDR3 DNA: TGCGCCAGCAGCTCCGATAATGAAAAACTGTTTTTT
CDR3 protein: CASSSDNEKLFF

clone size: NA
CDR3 length: 15
D gene: TRBD1
V gene: TRBV5-4
J gene: TRBJ2-2
CDR3 DNA: TGTGCCAGCAGCGTACAGGGGGCTAAGGGCGGGGAGCTGTTTTTT
CDR3 protein: CASSVQGAKGGELFF

clone size: NA
CDR3 length: 14
D gene: NA
V gene: TRBV5-1
J gene: TRBJ1-1
CDR3 DNA: TGCGCCAGCAGCTTGAGGGCCAGGGGCACTGAAGCTTTCTTT
CDR3 protein: CASSLRARGTEAFF

clone size: NA
CDR3 length: 16
D gene: TRBD1
V gene: TRBV5-1
J gene: TRBJ1-3
CDR3 DNA: TGCGCCAGCAGCTTGGGGACAGGAGTTACTGGAAACACCATATATTTT
CDR3 protein: CASSLGTGVTGNTIYF

clone size: NA
CDR3 length: 16
D gene: TRBD1
V gene: TRBV24-1
J gene: TRBJ2-5
CDR3 DNA: TGTGCCACCAGTGAATCACCGGGACAGGGTAGGGAGACCCAGTACTTC
CDR3 protein: CATSESPGQGRETQYF

clone size: NA
CDR3 length: 15
D gene: NA
V gene: TRBV4-1
J gene: TRBJ1-4
CDR3 DNA: TGCGCCAGCAGCCAGGGGGGCACAGTGCGGGGAAAACTGTTTTTT
CDR3 protein: CASSQGGTVRGKLFF

clone size: NA
CDR3 length: 18
D gene: NA
V gene: TRBV29-1
J gene: TRBJ1-2
CDR3 DNA: TGCAGCGTTGAAGATCTGAATACCAGAGCCGGTCCCCACTATGGCTACACCTTC
CDR3 protein: CSVEDLNTRAGPHYGYTF

clone size: NA
CDR3 length: 17
D gene: NA
V gene: TRBV7-2
J gene: TRBJ1-6
CDR3 DNA: TGTGCCAGCAGCTTAGGAGGTGGGGGATCCTATAATTCACCCCTCCACTTT
CDR3 protein: CASSLGGGGSYNSPLHF

clone size: NA
CDR3 length: 13
D gene: TRBD1
V gene: TRBV29-1
J gene: TRBJ1-1
CDR3 DNA: TGCAGCGTTGAGGGACAGGAGAACACTGAAGCTTTCTTT
CDR3 protein: CSVEGQENTEAFF

clone size: NA
CDR3 length: 16
D gene: NA
V gene: TRBV18
J gene: TRBJ1-4
CDR3 DNA: TGTGCCAGCTCACTCCGACGCGGGGGAGGTGATGAAAAACTGTTTTTT
CDR3 protein: CASSLRRGGGDEKLFF

clone size: NA
CDR3 length: 13
D gene: TRBD1
V gene: TRBV30
J gene: TRBJ2-7
CDR3 DNA: TGTGCCTGGAGTTTAGACAGGGGGAGGGAGCAGTACTTC
CDR3 protein: CAWSLDRGREQYF

clone size: NA
CDR3 length: 13
D gene: NA
V gene: TRBV5-8
J gene: TRBJ1-4
CDR3 DNA: TGTGCCAGCAGCTTAGGATTCGGTGAAAAACTGTTTTTT
CDR3 protein: CASSLGFGEKLFF

clone size: NA
CDR3 length: 13
D gene: NA
V gene: TRBV2
J gene: TRBJ2-1
CDR3 DNA: TGTGCCAGCAGTGGAACAAAAGCGGTCCAAGCGTTCTTC
CDR3 protein: CASSGTKAVQAFF

clone size: NA
CDR3 length: 13
D gene: NA
V gene: TRBV27
J gene: TRBJ1-4
CDR3 DNA: TGTGCCAGCAGTACCCGGGCCACTGAAAAACTGTTTTTT
CDR3 protein: CASSTRATEKLFF

clone size: NA
CDR3 length: 14
D gene: NA
V gene: TRBV7-9
J gene: TRBJ1-6
CDR3 DNA: TGTGCCAGCAGCCCCCCCGGGGATAATTCACCCCTCCACTTT
CDR3 protein: CASSPPGDNSPLHF

clone size: NA
CDR3 length: 12
D gene: NA
V gene: TRBV29-1
J gene: TRBJ1-1
CDR3 DNA: TGCAGCGTTGAACAGGAGACCACTGAAGCTTTCTTT
CDR3 protein: CSVEQETTEAFF

clone size: NA
CDR3 length: 13
D gene: NA
V gene: TRBV9
J gene: TRBJ2-2
CDR3 DNA: TGTGCCAGCAGCGTAGGCGGGACCGGGGAGCTGTTTTTT
CDR3 protein: CASSVGGTGELFF

clone size: NA
CDR3 length: 13
D gene: NA
V gene: TRBV25-1
J gene: TRBJ1-2
CDR3 DNA: TGTGCCACGGGTGACAGCTTTTCATTCGGCTACACCTTC
CDR3 protein: CATGDSFSFGYTF

clone size: NA
CDR3 length: 15
D gene: NA
V gene: TRBV6-1
J gene: TRBJ1-2
CDR3 DNA: TGTGCCAGCAGTGATGTACAGGGCGTTAACTATGGCTACACCTTC
CDR3 protein: CASSDVQGVNYGYTF

clone size: once
CDR3 length: 14
D gene: TRBD1
V gene: TRBV2
J gene: TRBJ1-4
CDR3 DNA: TGTGCCAGCAATCCGACAGGGGGCCTACAAAAACTGTTTTTT
CDR3 protein: CASNPTGGLQKLFF

clone size: NA
CDR3 length: 14
D gene: TRBD1
V gene: TRBV6-5
J gene: TRBJ2-7
CDR3 DNA: TGTGCCACGCAGCGGACAGGGATCTCCTACGAGCAGTACTTC
CDR3 protein: CATQRTGISYEQYF

clone size: NA
CDR3 length: 16
D gene: TRBD2
V gene: TRBV4-3
J gene: TRBJ2-3
CDR3 DNA: TGCGCCAGCAGCCCACGGACTAGCACGTTCACAGATACGCAGTATTTT
CDR3 protein: CASSPRTSTFTDTQYF

clone size: once
CDR3 length: 13
D gene: NA
V gene: TRBV5-1
J gene: TRBJ1-5
CDR3 DNA: TGCGCCAGCAGCTTCACCGTCGGCCAGCCCCAGCATTTT
CDR3 protein: CASSFTVGQPQHF

clone size: NA
CDR3 length: 12
D gene: NA
V gene: TRBV28
J gene: TRBJ1-2
CDR3 DNA: TGTGCCAGCAGTTACGGGCCCTATGGCTACACCTTC
CDR3 protein: CASSYGPYGYTF

clone size: NA
CDR3 length: 14
D gene: NA
V gene: TRBV5-3
J gene: TRBJ1-4
CDR3 DNA: TGTGCCAGAAGCCGGCGGGCCCTTAATGAAAAACTGTTTTTT
CDR3 protein: CARSRRALNEKLFF

clone size: NA
CDR3 length: 12
D gene: NA
V gene: TRBV30
J gene: TRBJ1-1
CDR3 DNA: TGTGCCTGGAGTGGCAGACAGAGTGAAGCTTTCTTT
CDR3 protein: CAWSGRQSEAFF

clone size: NA
CDR3 length: 19
D gene: TRBD1
V gene: TRBV6-2/TRBV6-3
J gene: TRBJ1-5
CDR3 DNA: TGTGCCAGCAGTTACCCCCACCCTCCGGGACAGGCTGTTCATCAGCCCCAGCATTTT
CDR3 protein: CASSYPHPPGQAVHQPQHF

clone size: NA
CDR3 length: 16
D gene: TRBD1
V gene: TRBV19
J gene: TRBJ2-3
CDR3 DNA: TGTGCCAGCTCCGATCCGGGACAGGGATTGACAGATACGCAGTATTTT
CDR3 protein: CASSDPGQGLTDTQYF

clone size: once
CDR3 length: 12
D gene: NA
V gene: TRBV5-4
J gene: TRBJ1-2
CDR3 DNA: TGTGCCAGCAGCTTGGACGGCTGGGGCTACACCTTC
CDR3 protein: CASSLDGWGYTF

clone size: NA
CDR3 length: 14
D gene: NA
V gene: TRBV3-1/TRBV3-2
J gene: TRBJ2-7
CDR3 DNA: TGTGCCAGCAGCCATAAGGGACTTGCCTACGAGCAGTACTTC
CDR3 protein: CASSHKGLAYEQYF

clone size: NA
CDR3 length: 14
D gene: TRBD1
V gene: TRBV6-5
J gene: TRBJ2-7
CDR3 DNA: TGTGCCAGCTGCCCTTCGGGACAGCTCTACGAGCAGTACTTC
CDR3 protein: CASCPSGQLYEQYF

clone size: NA
CDR3 length: 12
D gene: NA
V gene: TRBV5-8
J gene: TRBJ2-7
CDR3 DNA: TGTGCCAGCAGCTTGTGGAGGAACGAGCAGTACTTC
CDR3 protein: CASSLWRNEQYF

clone size: NA
CDR3 length: 14
D gene: TRBD1
V gene: TRBV7-9
J gene: TRBJ2-7
CDR3 DNA: TGTGCCAGCAGCTTTACGACAGGGACCTACGAGCAGTACTTC
CDR3 protein: CASSFTTGTYEQYF

clone size: NA
CDR3 length: 15
D gene: NA
V gene: TRBV5-6
J gene: TRBJ2-7
CDR3 DNA: TGTGCCAGCAGCTTGCCAGGGCACCCTCCCTACGAGCAGTACTTC
CDR3 protein: CASSLPGHPPYEQYF

clone size: NA
CDR3 length: 17
D gene: TRBD2
V gene: TRBV4-1
J gene: TRBJ2-7
CDR3 DNA: TGCGCCAGCAGCCAAGAGTGGCTAGCGGGGGGGAGGCACGAGCAGTACTTC
CDR3 protein: CASSQEWLAGGRHEQYF